Listed here is a single T cell receptor beta chain. Its antigen remains unknown. TCRdb re-called the reads through MiXCR, storing one row per CDR3 protein. The sample includes approximately 700,000 distinct CDR3 sequences, 35% to 45% seen only once; the top ten take 2.5% to 3.5%. This specimen comes from a study of T cell repertoires in cytomegalovirus infection. Overall study context: Evidence of both CMV infection and a matching HLA type came from public TCR beta signatures.

General study points: There were carriers of CMV plus the relevant HLA, and cumulative public TCR beta family frequency identified them. The ex vivo response showed dominance by HLA-C-restricted CMV-specific TCR beta clonotypes.

The V gene end was trimmed by 4 bases and the J gene end by 5 bases; junction bases not matched to a gene: 6. The CDR3 runs to 15 residues. The germline CDR1 and CDR2 sequences are SNHLY and FYNNEI. The TCR originated in a human donor in good health (CMV status not recorded). Some clones in this sample may be carry-over from other donors' samples. What was sequenced was PBMCs. This chain joins TRBV2 and TRBJ2-1; 9 nucleotides agree with TRBD1. CDR3 DNA sequence: TGTGCCAGCAGTGGGGGACAGGGAATCAACAATGAGCAGTTCTTC. Protein sequence: CASSGGQGINNEQFF. The full variable domain, completed using reference TRBV2 and TRBJ2-1, is EPEVTQTPSHQVTQMGQEVILRCVPISNHLYFYWYRQILGQKVEFLVSFYNNEISEKSEIFDDQFSVERPDGSNFTLKIRSTKLEDSAMYFCASSGGQGINNEQFFGPGTRLTVL.